The 15 T cell receptor beta chains below were found in one sample sequenced in a study of blood T cell repertoires in COVID-19. Assay: immunoSEQ multiplex PCR; the TCRdb copy retains only in-frame clones and omits some. The data contain some 190,000 clones, roughly 80% of them singletons. Sequencing input: peripheral blood. The receptors here all came from a woman aged 40 to 49 with COVID-19, enrolled during active disease.

This rearrangement joins TRBV21-1 to TRBJ2-1; the table's D call, TRBD1, has no DNA check behind it. TRBV21-1 is termed a pseudogene. The CDR3 is 15 amino acids. The CDR3 region is CASSRRDRPYNEQFF. CDR3 bases: TGTGCCAGCAGTCGTCGGGACAGACCTTACAATGAGCAGTTCTTC.

This rearrangement joins TRBV6-4 to TRBJ2-7; perhaps TRBD1 as D (6 bases). CDR3 size: 15 residues. Between the trimmed V and J ends, which lost 9 bases and 1 base, there was a span of 19 bases. Germline values: CDR1 MRHNA, CDR2 SNTAGT. The CDR3 here is CARKTHRQGSYEQYF. The CDR3 nucleotides are TGTGCCAGGAAAACCCACCGGCAGGGGTCCTACGAGCAGTACTTC.

The genes are TRBV21-1 and TRBJ1-1. TRBV21-1 is a pseudogene. This CDR3 is built from 16 residues. The CDR3 protein is CASSKARERGRSEAFF. CDR3 in DNA: TGTGCCAGCAGCAAAGCGCGGGAGCGAGGTCGATCTGAAGCTTTCTTT.

This clone was seen more than once but under ten times. This chain uses TRBV2 with TRBJ1-1, with 7 positions matching TRBD1. The CDR3 contains 14 residues. CDR1 SNHLY and CDR2 FYNNEI come from the germline V gene. Germline trimming cut 7 bases from V and 2 bases from J; bases unmatched to any gene: 7. This CDR3 is CASKEDRANTEAFF. The CDR3 DNA reads as TGTGCCAGCAAGGAAGACAGGGCAAACACTGAAGCTTTCTTT. The full variable domain, in which reference TRBV2 and TRBJ1-1 provide the parts outside the CDR3, is EPEVTQTPSHQVTQMGQEVILRCVPISNHLYFYWYRQILGQKVEFLVSFYNNEISEKSEIFDDQFSVERPDGSNFTLKIRSTKLEDSAMYFCASKEDRANTEAFFGQGTRLTVV.

This clone has just one count. The V call is TRBV18, the J call TRBJ1-2, with a tentative D call TRBD1 (5 bases). CDR1 is KGHSH, CDR2 LQKENI, per germline. The CDR3 runs to 14 residues. Deletions cut 0 bases from V and 4 bases from J, with 9 bases between. The CDR3 is CASSPPMGGYGYTF. CDR3 DNA: TGTGCCAGCTCACCACCGATGGGGGGCTATGGCTACACCTTC. Full variable domain (rest looked up from reference TRBV18 and TRBJ1-2): NAGVMQNPRHLVRRRGQEARLRCSPMKGHSHVYWYRQLPEEGLKFMVYLQKENIIDESGMPKERFSAEFPKEGPSILRIQQVVRGDSAAYFCASSPPMGGYGYTFGSGTRLTVV.

The rearrangement joins TRBV28 to TRBJ2-1, with TRBD2 matching 8 bases. The CDR3 sequence is 15 residues long. Germline CDR1 is MDHEN and CDR2 is SYDVKM. With V trimmed by 7 bases and J by 9 bases, 14 bases remained unmatched. The CDR3 DNA reads TGTGCCAGCACCGTGGGACTAGTAGCCCCCGGTGAGCAGTTCTTC. This translates into CASTVGLVAPGEQFF.

This clone has a single count. The V and J genes are TRBV2 and TRBJ1-2; possibly TRBD1 for D (6 bases). The CDR3 is 17 amino acids. Germline V lookup: CDR1 SNHLY, CDR2 FYNNEI. Trimming took off 5 bases at V and 6 bases at J, with 25 bases between the two ends. The CDR3 spells CASSSSRSALNRDGYTF. DNA of the CDR3: TGTGCCAGCAGTTCCTCTAGGTCGGCCCTCAACAGGGATGGCTACACCTTC.

In DNA, the CDR3 is TGTGCCAGCAGCCCACCCGGGGTCGAGACCCAGTACTTC. Translated: CASSPPGVETQYF. The J gene is TRBJ2-5, the V gene TRBV7-9; TRBD2 is a possible D gene (5 bases). From germline, CDR1 is SEHNR and CDR2 FQNEAQ (reference sequence). The V end was cut by 5 bases, the J end by 5 bases, with 12 bases between. CDR3 length: 13 residues. The full variable domain, rest sourced from reference TRBV7-9 and TRBJ2-5, is DTGVSQNPRHKITKRGQNVTFRCDPISEHNRLYWYRQTLGQGPEFLTYFQNEAQLEKSRLLSDRFSAERPKGSFSTLEIQRTEQGDSAMYLCASSPPGVETQYFGPGTRLLVL.

The CDR3 DNA reads as TGTGCCAGCAGCTTGGGAAGCGGCACCGGGGAGCTGTTTTTT. The encoded protein is CASSLGSGTGELFF. This chain links TRBV7-9 with TRBJ2-2, with D perhaps TRBD2 (5 bases). This CDR3 spans 14 amino acids. With 3 bases removed from V and 4 bases from J, the gap between germline ends came to 9 bases. Germline V CDR1 and CDR2: SEHNR, FQNEAQ (reference sequence). Full variable domain (remainder filled in from reference TRBV7-9 and TRBJ2-2): DTGVSQNPRHKITKRGQNVTFRCDPISEHNRLYWYRQTLGQGPEFLTYFQNEAQLEKSRLLSDRFSAERPKGSFSTLEIQRTEQGDSAMYLCASSLGSGTGELFFGEGSRLTVL.

This chain uses TRBV4-2 with TRBJ1-2, with a possible D match to TRBD1 (5 bases). V lost 0 bases and J lost 7, with 15 bases in between. The V gene's germline CDR1 is LGHNA and CDR2 YNFKEQ. The length of the CDR3 is 15 residues. The CDR3 reads CASSQDPSGGSGYTF. The CDR3 DNA is TGTGCCAGCAGCCAAGATCCCAGTGGGGGGAGTGGCTACACCTTC.

This chain links TRBV5-6 with TRBJ2-3; D ambiguous. The CDR3 covers 13 residues. CDR1 SGHDT and CDR2 YYEEEE come from the germline V gene. Trimming pared 0 bases from V and 4 bases from J, leaving 6 bases between. In DNA, the CDR3 is TGTGCCAGCAGCTTGGCTGGGCCAGATACGCAGTATTTT. Translated: CASSLAGPDTQYF.

This clone was observed a single time. Other DNA sequences in the sample encode the same CDR3. The V gene is TRBV6-4, the J gene TRBJ1-1; D ambiguous. The CDR3 consists of 13 residues. The V gene lost 2 bases and the J gene lost 1 base, with 5 bases spanning the gap. Per the germline V gene, CDR1 is MRHNA and CDR2 is SNTAGT. This CDR3 is CASSDRGNTEAFF. The CDR3 DNA reads TGTGCCAGCAGTGACCGCGGGAACACTGAAGCTTTCTTT.

The chain combines TRBV9 with TRBJ2-7; 11 bases fit TRBD2. V lost 5 bases to trimming and J lost 2 bases; unmatched junction nucleotides: 9. Germline V gene data show CDR1 as SGDLS and CDR2 as YYNGEE. The CDR3 has 16 residues. CDR3 nucleotide sequence: TGTGCCAGCAGTACCCTGGGACTAGCGGATACCTACGAGCAGTACTTC. The encoded protein is CASSTLGLADTYEQYF.

This chain uses TRBV7-9 with TRBJ2-5; D gene ambiguous. V gave up 1 base and J gave up 5 bases, with 14 bases separating them. The CDR3 sequence is 15 residues long. The germline CDR1 and CDR2 sequences are SEHNR and FQNEAQ (reference sequence). CDR3 DNA: TGTGCCAGCAGCTTAGTGGTGGCAGGTTACGAGACCCAGTACTTC. This translates into CASSLVVAGYETQYF.

The rearrangement joins TRBV3-1 (or the pseudogene TRBV3-2) to TRBJ2-5; no definite D call. V lost 4 bases, J lost 4 bases, and 10 bases lay in between. Germline V gene sequence: CDR1 LGHDT, CDR2 YNNKEL (reference sequence). This CDR3 contains 13 residues. The DNA of the CDR3 is TGTGCCAGCAGCCCTCCTCCCGGAGAGACCCAGTACTTC. Translated, it gives CASSPPPGETQYF.